These 32 T cell receptor beta chains came from one sample sequenced in a study of blood T cell repertoires in COVID-19. The assay was immunoSEQ multiplex PCR, and TCRdb's table has in-frame clones only and misses some. The data show 90,000 or so clones, approximately 83% seen once. The sample comprised peripheral blood. The source of these receptors is a man in his 60s with acute or convalescent COVID-19.

CDR3 DNA: TGCAGTGCTAGAGAGGTAGCCGAGCAGTTCTTC. As protein: CSAREVAEQFF. This rearrangement joins TRBV20-1 to TRBJ2-1; D remains unclear. This CDR3 comprises 11 residues. Looked up from germline, CDR1 is DFQATT and CDR2 is SNEGSKA (reference sequence). V gave up 0 bases and J gave up 10 bases, with 7 bases separating them.

The genes are TRBV5-8 and TRBJ2-2; TRBD2 might be the D (5 bases). Trimming took off 9 bases at V and 0 bases at J, with 24 bases between the two ends. The germline CDR1 and CDR2 sequences are SGHTS and YDEGEE. The CDR3 contains 18 residues. The CDR3 spells CAMDGKGWIWSNTGELFF. The CDR3 DNA is TGTGCCATGGACGGGAAAGGCTGGATTTGGTCGAACACCGGGGAGCTGTTTTTT.

The chain has TRBV4-2 and TRBJ1-4, with D perhaps TRBD1 (5 bases). Trimming removed 4 bases at V and 8 bases at J, with 14 bases between. The germline CDR1 and CDR2 sequences are LGHNA and YNFKEQ. The CDR3 contains 14 residues. The CDR3 nucleotides are TGTGCCAGCAGCCTCAGGCAGGGTCGGGAAAAACTGTTTTTT. Its protein is CASSLRQGREKLFF.

This chain uses TRBV13 with TRBJ2-1; 15 positions match TRBD2. CDR3 length: 16 amino acids. The germline V gene encodes CDR1 PRHDT and CDR2 FYEKMQ (reference sequence). V was clipped by 4 bases and J by 9 bases; unmatched bases: 7. CDR3 nucleotide sequence: TGTGCCAGCAGCTACCAGGGACTAGCGGGAGGTCGTGAGCAGTTCTTC. This encodes CASSYQGLAGGREQFF.

This chain joins TRBV4-1 and TRBJ2-7, with 16 positions matching TRBD2. From germline, CDR1 is MGHRA and CDR2 YSYEKL. The CDR3 runs to 21 residues. V gave up 1 base and J gave up 0 bases; unmatched junction bases: 12. CDR3 region: CASSQVRGGTSGRVSSYEQYF. The CDR3 DNA reads TGCGCCAGCAGCCAAGTAAGGGGAGGGACTAGCGGGAGGGTGAGCTCCTACGAGCAGTACTTC.

The gene calls are TRBV6-5 and TRBJ2-5; no definite D call. V lost 5 bases and J 2 bases, leaving 12 bases between the germline ends. The germline V gene has CDR1 MNHEY and CDR2 SVGAGI. The CDR3 spans 14 residues. The CDR3 reads CASSRGLLQETQYF. The CDR3 DNA sequence: TGTGCCAGCAGTAGAGGATTGCTGCAAGAGACCCAGTACTTC.

The chain uses TRBV2 and TRBJ1-5, with TRBD1 matching over 7 bases. J lost 0 bases, V lost 7 bases, and 9 bases had no gene match. The CDR3 totals 16 residues. Germline assignment: CDR1 SNHLY and CDR2 FYNNEI. CDR3 sequence (DNA): TGTGCCAGCATCAGAGACAGGGCCAATAGCAATCAGCCCCAGCATTTT. This translates into CASIRDRANSNQPQHF.

The V gene is TRBV5-6, the J gene TRBJ2-3; D is ambiguous. CDR3 length equals 14 residues. V lost 2 bases to trimming and J lost 1 base, with 8 bases between them. Germline values: CDR1 SGHDT, CDR2 YYEEEE. CDR3 loop: CASSFISGTDTQYF. In DNA, the CDR3 is TGTGCCAGCAGCTTTATTTCTGGCACAGATACGCAGTATTTT.

The chain links TRBV11-2 to TRBJ1-1, with D hard to call. CDR3 length: 13 residues. V gave up 4 bases and J gave up 4 bases, with 10 bases separating them. The germline V gene has CDR1 SGHAT and CDR2 FQNNGV. The CDR3 loop is CASSYQRSTEAFF. In DNA form, the CDR3 reads TGTGCCAGCAGCTACCAGCGGAGCACTGAAGCTTTCTTT.

The chain carries TRBV7-2 and TRBJ2-7; 8 positions match TRBD2. The CDR3 is 16 residues long. Trimming took 5 bases from V and 0 from J; bases not matched to a gene: 9. Germline V gene data show CDR1 as SGHTA and CDR2 as FQGNSA. The CDR3 region has the DNA TGTGCCAGCAGCCGGGCTAGCGGGCCCCCCTCCTACGAGCAGTACTTC. Its protein is CASSRASGPPSYEQYF.

The V call is TRBV4-2, the J call TRBJ1-5, with D possibly matching TRBD1 (5 bases). CDR1 and CDR2 from the germline V gene are LGHNA and YNFKEQ. This CDR3 region has 16 residues. Trimming pared 2 bases from V and 2 bases from J, leaving 13 bases between. The CDR3 nucleotides read TGTGCCAGCAGCCAATTTGCGTTAGGGGGCAATCAGCCCCAGCATTTT. Its protein product is CASSQFALGGNQPQHF.

V and J are TRBV7-2 and TRBJ2-5; 9 nucleotides match TRBD2. The CDR3 is 16 residues long. The germline gives CDR1 SGHTA, CDR2 FQGNSA. The V gene end was trimmed by 3 bases and the J gene end by 5 bases; junction bases not matched to a gene: 10. The CDR3: CASSFGPGRGGETQYF. The CDR3 nucleotides read TGTGCCAGCAGCTTCGGCCCGGGGCGGGGGGGCGAGACCCAGTACTTC.

CDR3 DNA: TGTGCCAGCAGTGAGCGCCGGGACAGTGTCGCTTTCTTT. Protein sequence: CASSERRDSVAFF. The rearrangement uses TRBV25-1 and TRBJ1-1; TRBD1 agrees at 7 bases. CDR3 size: 13 residues. Unmatched junction bases numbered 9, after V lost 3 bases and J lost 11 bases. From germline, CDR1 is MGHDK and CDR2 SYGVNS.

This rearrangement joins TRBV30 to TRBJ2-7; 8 positions agree with TRBD1. The V gene's germline CDR1 is GTSNPN and CDR2 SVGIG (reference sequence). The CDR3 is made up of 13 amino acids. V was pared by 8 bases and J by 1 base, with 7 bases of the junction left unmatched. DNA for the CDR3: TGTGCCCGGGGCAACAGGGGGTCCTACGAGCAGTACTTC. It yields the protein CARGNRGSYEQYF.

The gene calls are TRBV5-1 and TRBJ2-5, with D unresolved. This CDR3 is 14 amino acids long. The V end lost 1 base, the J end lost 5 bases, and 12 bases lay between the germline ends. The V gene's germline CDR1 is SGHRS and CDR2 YFSETQ. In DNA, the CDR3 is TGCGCCAGCAGCTTGAGCCTAGTCTTGGAGACCCAGTACTTC. Translation: CASSLSLVLETQYF.

The DNA for the CDR3 is TGTGCCAGCAGCCACGACAGGGCCCCAAATCAGCCCCAGCATTTT. Its translation is CASSHDRAPNQPQHF. V gene TRBV6-2 or TRBV6-3 combines with J gene TRBJ1-5, with 7 bases aligning to TRBD1. Germline-derived CDR1 and CDR2 are MNHEY and SVGEGT. This CDR3 region has 15 residues. The ends lost 6 bases at V and 4 bases at J; junction bases unmatched: 9.

This clone was picked up one time. The CDR3 protein is CASSLGATGELFF. The CDR3 region has the DNA TGCGCCAGCAGCCTGGGGGCCACCGGGGAGCTGTTTTTT. The V gene is TRBV5-1, the J gene TRBJ2-2, with D tentatively TRBD1 (6 bases). V lost 4 bases and J 4 bases, leaving 8 bases between the germline ends. Germline loops: CDR1 SGHRS, CDR2 YFSETQ. The CDR3 spans 13 residues.

The CDR3 region has the DNA TGTGCCTGGAGTCAGACAGTTTGGGGCACTGAAGCTTTCTTT. This encodes CAWSQTVWGTEAFF. The chain combines TRBV30 with TRBJ1-1; possibly TRBD1 for D (5 bases). V was cut by 2 bases and J by 4 bases, with 14 bases left in between. This CDR3 comprises 14 residues. From germline, CDR1 is GTSNPN and CDR2 SVGIG (reference sequence).

The chain employs TRBV19 and TRBJ1-5, with TRBD1 as a possible D gene (6 bases). Trimming cost V 8 bases and J 5 bases, with 22 bases left between them. Germline-derived CDR1 and CDR2 are LNHDA and SQIVND (reference sequence). The CDR3 is made up of 16 amino acids. CDR3 coding DNA: TGTGCCAGTCTCCCACAGGGCAGGGGAGGGTATCAGCCCCAGCATTTT. This encodes CASLPQGRGGYQPQHF.

This chain uses TRBV4-2 with TRBJ2-1; perhaps TRBD2 as D (6 bases). Germline values: CDR1 LGHNA, CDR2 YNFKEQ. The CDR3 loop spans 12 amino acids. V was trimmed by 1 base and J by 12 bases, leaving 10 bases between them. CDR3: CASSQGTRGQFF. In DNA, the CDR3 is TGTGCCAGCAGCCAAGGCACGCGGGGGCAGTTCTTC.

The chain has TRBV2 and TRBJ1-5; 7 bases align to TRBD1. The germline CDR1 and CDR2 sequences are SNHLY and FYNNEI. Trimming cost V 6 bases and J 3 bases; bases outside gene matches: 8. The CDR3 has 15 amino acids. The CDR3 reads CASRRDREFNQPQHF. The DNA for the CDR3 is TGTGCCAGCAGGCGGGACAGAGAATTCAATCAGCCCCAGCATTTT.

The chain uses TRBV7-2 and TRBJ1-1, with 8 positions matching TRBD1. This CDR3 contains 15 residues. V trimming: 3 bases; J trimming: 5 bases; junction bases outside the gene matches: 8. CDR1 is SGHTA and CDR2 is FQGNSA in the germline V gene. CDR3 protein: CASSLAGQGRTEAFF. DNA of the CDR3: TGTGCCAGCAGCTTGGCTGGACAGGGTCGAACTGAAGCTTTCTTT.

This chain uses TRBV7-3 with TRBJ2-1; TRBD2 matches 10 bases. Per the germline V gene, CDR1 is SGHTA and CDR2 is FQGTGA. Unmatched junction bases numbered 8, after V lost 5 bases and J lost 4 bases. The CDR3 has 16 amino acids. The CDR3 DNA sequence: TGTGCCAGCAGCCCGGGGGGGACTAGCGCTTACAATGAGCAGTTCTTC. The encoded protein is CASSPGGTSAYNEQFF.

The chain combines TRBV5-1 with TRBJ1-1; 9 nucleotides align to TRBD1. CDR1 and CDR2 from the germline V gene are SGHRS and YFSETQ. There are 15 residues in the CDR3. The V segment lost 3 bases and the J segment 4 bases; nucleotides outside the gene matches: 7. CDR3 DNA sequence: TGCGCCAGCAGCTACGGGACAGGGTCGGGCACTGAAGCTTTCTTT. It translates to CASSYGTGSGTEAFF. Full variable domain (remainder filled in from reference TRBV5-1 and TRBJ1-1): KAGVTQTPRYLIKTRGQQVTLSCSPISGHRSVSWYQQTPGQGLQFLFEYFSETQRNKGNFPGRFSGRQFSNSRSEMNVSTLELGDSALYLCASSYGTGSGTEAFFGQGTRLTVV.

V and J are TRBV19 and TRBJ2-4; 7 bases are a match to TRBD1. The CDR3 extends over 13 amino acids. The germline V gene has CDR1 LNHDA and CDR2 SQIVND (reference sequence). V was pared by 8 bases and J by 8 bases, with 9 bases of the junction left unmatched. The CDR3 DNA follows: TGTGCCAGTGGAACAGGGGTCGTGGACATTCAGTACTTC. This translates into CASGTGVVDIQYF.

This chain connects TRBV30 to TRBJ2-1; a weak D match, TRBD2 (7 bases). V lost 3 bases and J lost 9, with 27 bases in between. CDR1 GTSNPN and CDR2 SVGIG come from the germline V gene (reference sequence). This CDR3 is 17 amino acids long. As DNA, the CDR3 is TGTGCCTGGAGCAAACGTATAGCGGGTGGGGTAGGGGGTGAGCAGTTCTTC. Translation gives CAWSKRIAGGVGGEQFF.

This clone was seen only once. The J gene is TRBJ2-7, the V gene TRBV10-1; 15 bases are shared with TRBD2. Unmatched junction bases numbered 15, after V lost 5 bases and J lost 1 base. The CDR3 runs to 20 residues. Germline V gives CDR1 WNHNN, CDR2 SYGVQD (reference sequence). Here the CDR3 DNA reads TGCGCCAGCAGTCTATCCACCGGGACTAGCGGGAGGACCCCTTCCTACGAGCAGTACTTC. Its translation: CASSLSTGTSGRTPSYEQYF.

The rearrangement uses TRBV18 and TRBJ2-3, with 7 bases lining up with TRBD2. Per germline, CDR1 KGHSH and CDR2 LQKENI. This CDR3 contains 16 residues. V shed 3 bases, J shed 3 bases, and the junction held 9 bases outside the gene matches. CDR3 sequence: CASSPWSGGRTDTQYF. The CDR3 DNA sequence: TGTGCCAGCTCACCCTGGTCGGGAGGAAGAACAGATACGCAGTATTTT.

A single count supports this clone. This chain joins TRBV19 and TRBJ2-1, with D maybe TRBD2 (6 bases). Trimming took 5 bases from V and 5 from J, leaving 22 bases between them. The CDR3 has 17 amino acids. From germline, CDR1 is LNHDA and CDR2 SQIVND (reference sequence). CDR3 in amino acids: CASSGWRGGTFDNEQFF. As DNA, the CDR3 is TGTGCCAGTAGTGGGTGGAGGGGCGGGACTTTTGACAATGAGCAGTTCTTC.

Points on this clone: The identical CDR3 is also encoded by other nucleotide sequences in the sample. The chain combines TRBV19 with TRBJ1-5; the D is unclear. This CDR3 contains 15 residues. V was shortened by 2 bases and J by 0 bases, with 8 bases between the two germline ends. Per germline, CDR1 LNHDA and CDR2 SQIVND (reference sequence). DNA of the CDR3: TGTGCCAGTAGTATAAGAGGGAATAGCAATCAGCCCCAGCATTTT. Amino acid sequence: CASSIRGNSNQPQHF.

This clone was counted only a few times. The chain is built from TRBV27 and TRBJ2-7; 10 bases line up with TRBD2. Germline loops: CDR1 MNHEY, CDR2 SMNVEV (reference sequence). This CDR3 is built from 15 residues. With 8 bases clipped from V and 6 bases from J, the junction kept 13 bases outside the gene matches. CDR3 bases: TGTGCCAGCCAAAAGGGACTAGCGAATCCCTCCGAGCAGTACTTC. This encodes CASQKGLANPSEQYF.

This chain joins TRBV24-1 and TRBJ1-2, with D possibly being TRBD1 (6 bases). The germline CDR1 and CDR2 sequences are KGHDR and SFDVKD. The CDR3 totals 16 residues. V was trimmed by 0 bases and J by 3 bases, leaving 13 bases between them. The CDR3 loop is CATSDLKGGNHYGYTF. The CDR3, as DNA: TGTGCCACCAGTGATTTGAAGGGGGGGAACCACTATGGCTACACCTTC.